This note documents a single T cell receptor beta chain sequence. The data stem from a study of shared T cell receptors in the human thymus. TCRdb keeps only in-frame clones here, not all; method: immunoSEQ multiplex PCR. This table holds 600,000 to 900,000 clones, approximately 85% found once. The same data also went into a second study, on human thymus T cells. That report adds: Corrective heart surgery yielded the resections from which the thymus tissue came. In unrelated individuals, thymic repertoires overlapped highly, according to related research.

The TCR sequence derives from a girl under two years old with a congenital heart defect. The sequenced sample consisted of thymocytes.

The CDR3 reads CASSLEGGIITDGYTF. Here the CDR3 DNA reads TGCGCCAGCAGCTTGGAGGGAGGGATAATAACAGATGGCTACACCTTC. The J gene is TRBJ1-2, the V gene TRBV5-1; D unresolved. This CDR3 region has 16 residues. CDR1 and CDR2 from the germline V gene are SGHRS and YFSETQ. V lost 0 bases to trimming and J lost 6 bases, with 18 bases between them.